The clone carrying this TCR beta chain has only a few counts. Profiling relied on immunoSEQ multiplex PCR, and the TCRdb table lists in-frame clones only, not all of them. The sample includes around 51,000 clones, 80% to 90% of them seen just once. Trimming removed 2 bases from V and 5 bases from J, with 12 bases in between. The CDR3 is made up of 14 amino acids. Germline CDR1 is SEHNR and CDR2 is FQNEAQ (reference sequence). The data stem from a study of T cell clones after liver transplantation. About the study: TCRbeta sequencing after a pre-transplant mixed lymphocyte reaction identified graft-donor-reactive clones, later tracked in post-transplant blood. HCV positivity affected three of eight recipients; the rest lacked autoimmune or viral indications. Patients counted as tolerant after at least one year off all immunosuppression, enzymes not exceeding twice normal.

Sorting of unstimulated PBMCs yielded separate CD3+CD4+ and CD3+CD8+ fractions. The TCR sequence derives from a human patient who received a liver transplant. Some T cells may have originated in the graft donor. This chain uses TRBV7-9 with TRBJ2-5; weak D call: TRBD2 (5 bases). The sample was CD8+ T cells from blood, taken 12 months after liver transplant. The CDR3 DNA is TGTGCCAGCAGCTTACCGATCGGCGGGGAGACCCAGTACTTC. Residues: CASSLPIGGETQYF.